This section outlines one T cell receptor beta chain sequence together with its context. Its antigen is unidentified. This sample stems from a study of shared clonotypes between healthy human individuals. CDR1 and CDR2 (germline): SQVTM, ANQGSEA. Trimming pared 4 bases from V and 4 bases from J, leaving 16 bases between. This CDR3 spans 14 amino acids. Study observations and caveats: An effect of sequencing depth on clonotype sharing among donors was expected. The researchers took only blood, and tissue repertoires probably look different.

The test was conducted at deep level. Some 30,000 T cell genomes, or around 0.2 ug DNA, went into the sorted-subset replicate PCRs. The assay was immunoSEQ multiplex PCR, and TCRdb's table has in-frame clones only and misses some. Among about 680,000 clones, about 91% were seen once, and the ten largest hold 24%. Naive CD8 populations comprised CD45RO-negative cells positively selected for CCR7, excluding terminally differentiated effector memory CD45RA+ cells. V gene TRBV29-1 combines with J gene TRBJ1-1; D is ambiguous. The sequencing sample was made of naive CD8+ T cells sorted from blood. The TCR sequence derives from a young man in good health. CDR3 bases: TGCAGCGTTGCTTCACTGGGGAGGTTCACTGAAGCTTTCTTT. Its protein is CSVASLGRFTEAFF.